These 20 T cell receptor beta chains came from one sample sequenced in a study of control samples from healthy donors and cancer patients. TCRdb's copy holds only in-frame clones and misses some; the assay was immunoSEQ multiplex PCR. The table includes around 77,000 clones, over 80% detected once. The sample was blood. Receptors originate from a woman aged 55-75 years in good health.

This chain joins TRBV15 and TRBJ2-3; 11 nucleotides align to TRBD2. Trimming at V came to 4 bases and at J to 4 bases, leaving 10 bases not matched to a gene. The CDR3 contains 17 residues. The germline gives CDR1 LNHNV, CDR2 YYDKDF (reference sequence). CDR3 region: CATSTRRGSGRADTQYF. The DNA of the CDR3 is TGTGCCACCAGCACCCGCCGTGGTAGCGGGAGGGCAGATACGCAGTATTTT.

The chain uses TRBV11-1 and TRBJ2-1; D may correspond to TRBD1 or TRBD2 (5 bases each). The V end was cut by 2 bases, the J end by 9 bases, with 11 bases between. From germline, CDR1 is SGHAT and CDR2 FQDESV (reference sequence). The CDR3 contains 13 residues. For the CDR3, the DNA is TGTGCCAGCAGCTTATTGGGGGAGACTGAGCAGTTCTTC. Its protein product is CASSLLGETEQFF.

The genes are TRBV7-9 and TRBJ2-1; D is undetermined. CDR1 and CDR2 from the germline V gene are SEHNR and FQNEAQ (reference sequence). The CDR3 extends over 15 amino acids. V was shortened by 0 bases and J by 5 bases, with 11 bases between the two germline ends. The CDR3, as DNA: TGTGCCAGCAGCTTAGCACTTAATATCCACAATGAGCAGTTCTTC. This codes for CASSLALNIHNEQFF.

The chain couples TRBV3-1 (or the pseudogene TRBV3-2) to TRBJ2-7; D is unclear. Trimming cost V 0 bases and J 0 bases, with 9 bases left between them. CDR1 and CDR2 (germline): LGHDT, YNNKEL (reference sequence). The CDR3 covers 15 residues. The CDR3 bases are TGTGCCAGCAGCCAAGATTTGAGAAGCTCCTACGAGCAGTACTTC. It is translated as CASSQDLRSSYEQYF.

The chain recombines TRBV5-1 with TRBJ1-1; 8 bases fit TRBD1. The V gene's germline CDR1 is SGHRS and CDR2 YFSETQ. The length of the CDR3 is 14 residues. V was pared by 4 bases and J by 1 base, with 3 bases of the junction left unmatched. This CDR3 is CASSTDRGNTEAFF. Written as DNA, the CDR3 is TGCGCCAGCAGCACCGACAGGGGGAACACTGAAGCTTTCTTT. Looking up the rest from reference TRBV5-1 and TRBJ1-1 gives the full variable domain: KAGVTQTPRYLIKTRGQQVTLSCSPISGHRSVSWYQQTPGQGLQFLFEYFSETQRNKGNFPGRFSGRQFSNSRSEMNVSTLELGDSALYLCASSTDRGNTEAFFGQGTRLTVV.

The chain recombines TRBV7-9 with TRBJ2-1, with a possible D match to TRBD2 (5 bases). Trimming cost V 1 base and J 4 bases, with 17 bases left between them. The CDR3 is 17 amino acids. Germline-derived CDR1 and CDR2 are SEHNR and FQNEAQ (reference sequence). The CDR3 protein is CASSLGQRPKIYNEQFF. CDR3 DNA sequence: TGTGCCAGCAGCTTAGGTCAGCGGCCAAAAATATACAATGAGCAGTTCTTC.

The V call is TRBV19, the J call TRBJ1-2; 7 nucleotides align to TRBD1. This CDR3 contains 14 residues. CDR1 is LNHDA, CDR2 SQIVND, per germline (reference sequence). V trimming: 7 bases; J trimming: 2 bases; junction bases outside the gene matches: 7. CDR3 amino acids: CASTPPGQNYGYTF. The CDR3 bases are TGTGCCAGTACCCCCCCGGGACAGAACTATGGCTACACCTTC.

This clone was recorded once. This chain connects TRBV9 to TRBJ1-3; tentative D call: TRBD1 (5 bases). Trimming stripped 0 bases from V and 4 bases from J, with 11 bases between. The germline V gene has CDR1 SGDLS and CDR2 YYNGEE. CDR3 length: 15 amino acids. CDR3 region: CASSVGGVEGNTIYF. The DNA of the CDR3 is TGTGCCAGCAGCGTAGGAGGGGTGGAAGGAAACACCATATATTTT.

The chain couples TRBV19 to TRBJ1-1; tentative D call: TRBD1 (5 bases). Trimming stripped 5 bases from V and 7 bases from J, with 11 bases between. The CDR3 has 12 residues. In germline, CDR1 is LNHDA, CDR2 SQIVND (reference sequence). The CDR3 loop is CASSPRGYEAFF. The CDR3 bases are TGTGCCAGTAGTCCGCGGGGGTATGAAGCTTTCTTT.

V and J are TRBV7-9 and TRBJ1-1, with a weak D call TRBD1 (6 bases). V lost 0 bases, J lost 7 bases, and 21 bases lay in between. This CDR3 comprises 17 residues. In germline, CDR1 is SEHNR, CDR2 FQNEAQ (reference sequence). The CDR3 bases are TGTGCCAGCAGCTTAGCGGAGAACGAGGGGGTCATTGTTGAAGCTTTCTTT. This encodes CASSLAENEGVIVEAFF.

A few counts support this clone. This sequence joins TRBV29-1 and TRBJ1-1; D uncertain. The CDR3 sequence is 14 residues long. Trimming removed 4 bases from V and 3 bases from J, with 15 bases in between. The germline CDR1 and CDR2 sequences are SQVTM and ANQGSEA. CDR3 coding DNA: TGCAGCGTTGTTTCGGCGGATTCGGACACTGAAGCTTTCTTT. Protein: CSVVSADSDTEAFF.

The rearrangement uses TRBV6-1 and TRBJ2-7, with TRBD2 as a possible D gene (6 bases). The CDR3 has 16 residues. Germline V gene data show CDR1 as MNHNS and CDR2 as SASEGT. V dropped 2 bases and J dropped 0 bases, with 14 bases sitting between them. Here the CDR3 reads CASSEPKGGVSYEQYF. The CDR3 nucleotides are TGTGCCAGCAGTGAACCAAAGGGCGGGGTCTCCTACGAGCAGTACTTC.

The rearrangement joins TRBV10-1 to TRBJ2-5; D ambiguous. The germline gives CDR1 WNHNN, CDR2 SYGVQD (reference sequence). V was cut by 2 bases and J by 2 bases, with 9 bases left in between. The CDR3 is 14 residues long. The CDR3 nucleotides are TGCGCCAGCAGTGAGCGCTTGGGTCAAGAGACCCAGTACTTC. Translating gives CASSERLGQETQYF.

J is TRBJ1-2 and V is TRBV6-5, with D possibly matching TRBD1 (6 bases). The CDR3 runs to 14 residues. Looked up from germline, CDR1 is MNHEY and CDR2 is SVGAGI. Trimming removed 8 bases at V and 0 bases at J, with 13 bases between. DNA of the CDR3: TGTGCCAGCTGGGGGGGGGCGACTAACTATGGCTACACCTTC. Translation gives CASWGGATNYGYTF.

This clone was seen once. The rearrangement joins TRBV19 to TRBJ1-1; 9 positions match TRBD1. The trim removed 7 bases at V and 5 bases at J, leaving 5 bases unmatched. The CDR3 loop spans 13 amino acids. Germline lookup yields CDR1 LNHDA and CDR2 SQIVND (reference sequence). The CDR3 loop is CASNLQGATEAFF. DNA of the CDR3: TGTGCCAGTAACCTACAGGGGGCGACTGAAGCTTTCTTT. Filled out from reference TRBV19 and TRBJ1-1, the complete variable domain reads DGGITQSPKYLFRKEGQNVTLSCEQNLNHDAMYWYRQDPGQGLRLIYYSQIVNDFQKGDIAEGYSVSREKKESFPLTVTSAQKNPTAFYLCASNLQGATEAFFGQGTRLTVV.

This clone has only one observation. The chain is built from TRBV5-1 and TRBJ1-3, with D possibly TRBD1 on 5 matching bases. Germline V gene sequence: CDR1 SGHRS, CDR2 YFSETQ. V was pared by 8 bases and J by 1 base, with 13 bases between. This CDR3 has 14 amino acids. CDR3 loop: CASKSQGSGNTIYF. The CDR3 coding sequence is TGCGCCAGTAAATCGCAGGGTTCTGGAAACACCATATATTTT.

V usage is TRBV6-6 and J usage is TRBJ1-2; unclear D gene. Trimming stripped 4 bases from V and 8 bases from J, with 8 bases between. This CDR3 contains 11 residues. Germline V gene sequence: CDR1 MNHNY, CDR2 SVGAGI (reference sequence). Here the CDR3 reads CASSWNRGYTF. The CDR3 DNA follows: TGTGCCAGCAGTTGGAATCGGGGCTACACCTTC.

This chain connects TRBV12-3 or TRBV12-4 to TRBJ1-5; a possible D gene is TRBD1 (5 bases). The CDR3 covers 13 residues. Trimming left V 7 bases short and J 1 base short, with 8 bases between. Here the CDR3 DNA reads TGTGCCAGCATTGGGGGGAGCAATCAGCCCCAGCATTTT. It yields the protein CASIGGSNQPQHF.

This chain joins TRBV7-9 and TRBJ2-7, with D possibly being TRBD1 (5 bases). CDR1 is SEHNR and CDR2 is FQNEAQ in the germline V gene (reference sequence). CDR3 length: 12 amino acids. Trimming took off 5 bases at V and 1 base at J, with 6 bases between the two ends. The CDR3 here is CASSQGSYEQYF. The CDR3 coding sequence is TGTGCCAGCAGCCAGGGTTCCTACGAGCAGTACTTC. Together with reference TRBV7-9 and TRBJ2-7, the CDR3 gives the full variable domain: DTGVSQNPRHKITKRGQNVTFRCDPISEHNRLYWYRQTLGQGPEFLTYFQNEAQLEKSRLLSDRFSAERPKGSFSTLEIQRTEQGDSAMYLCASSQGSYEQYFGPGTRLTVT.

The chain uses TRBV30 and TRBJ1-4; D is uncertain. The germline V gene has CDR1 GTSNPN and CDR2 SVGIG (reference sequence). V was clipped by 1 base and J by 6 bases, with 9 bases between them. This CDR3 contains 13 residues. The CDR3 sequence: CAWSGGSDEKLFF. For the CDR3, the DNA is TGTGCCTGGAGTGGCGGTTCGGATGAAAAACTGTTTTTT.